This T cell receptor beta chain was found in a study of blood T cells in healthy people across ages (dated by TCRdb to the mid-2010s). Context from the whole study: In model experiments, template switching captured about one uniquely barcoded TCR beta cDNA molecule for every two T cells. Age-related changes in TCR beta repertoire diversity were measured in the study by deep sequencing normalized with unique cDNA molecular identifiers. The donors were divided into four age groups: young (average around 15 years), middle-aged (approximately 41), aged (around 59) and long-lived (nearly 85). Two additional independent replicas of 1 million unique cDNA reads from the same blood draw were analyzed for two donors (one aged 18 to 30 and one aged 80 or older). Broad study findings and their caveats: There was a strong correlation between observed TCR beta diversity and the percentage of naive T cells measured by flow cytometry. Donor CMV infection status was unknown, potentially confounding age-related changes in expanded clonotypes. Observed TCR beta diversity per million T cells fell roughly linearly with age, and a significant reduction was already apparent by age roughly 40. Total diversity estimates from one million sequenced T cells were considered lower bounds and underestimates. Compared with the aged group, more naive CD4+ T cells, fewer expanded clones and increased TCR diversity were shown by the long-lived group, suggesting age selection. Conclusive comparison of naive and antigen-experienced compartments was prevented by the profiling of bulk unsorted PBMCs.

Donors were 39 systemically healthy Caucasian individuals from Russia aged roughly 6 to 100 years. Each donor gave 9.5 to 10 milliliters of peripheral blood, drawn into EDTA-treated Vacutainer tubes. Ficoll-Paque density-gradient centrifugation was used to isolate PBMCs, with at least 6.5 million obtained per sample. Trizol reagent was used to extract total RNA from the PBMCs, yielding at least 5.5 micrograms per sample. Naive CD45RAhigh/CD27high T cell percentages were measured by flow cytometry on a PBMC aliquot from every donor. The library came from 5' RACE. These reads were obtained on an Illumina HiSeq 2500. A second PCR of about 6 to 11 cycles was performed with a sample-barcoded 5' primer and a J-beta primer mix. A template-switch 5' adaptor carrying 12 random nucleotides introduced a unique molecular identifier onto each TCR beta cDNA molecule. Each sample yielded at least 2.5 million CDR3-containing paired-end reads. All of the RNA was converted into first-strand cDNA using the Mint cDNA synthesis kit, with a TRBC-specific oligonucleotide serving as the primer. All cDNA was treated with uracil-DNA glycosylase and then went through a first 18-cycle PCR with the universal primers M1SS and BC2_uni_R. As for how the authors treated the data: For normalization, 1 million high-quality reads, each with a distinct molecular identifier, were randomly selected from each sample. Reads sharing molecular identifiers were discarded rather than binned into consensus sequences. MiTCR, run with a Q25 quality threshold and the strictest error-elimination algorithm, handled CDR3 identification, clonotype clustering and error correction. A nonparametric unseen species model with Euler transformation was used to estimate a lower bound on total TCR beta diversity. TCRdb trimmed the raw reads at Q25, called clones with MiXCR and kept productive beta chains. CDR3 protein duplicates are merged, each entry listing the most common genes and DNA. The authors' filters were not applied to this entry. The sample table contains around 500,000 distinct CDR3 sequences; only one count was recorded for 25% to 35% of them. Approximately 3.3% of the sample is held by the ten biggest clonotypes.

In the case of this clonotype: It lacks a known antigen. Base qualities are not recorded, but no much larger clone differs from it by a single base.

Germline trimming: 5 bases from V, 0 bases from J; junction bases outside gene matches: 13. Measured from the cysteine to the phenylalanine, the CDR3 is 20 residues long. The CDR3 DNA has 60 bases and is translated from base 1. From the germline V gene (reference sequence), CDR1 is SGHAT and CDR2 is FQDESV. The data also belong to a second study, concerning T cells of mothers and their children. The other study reports the following: The donors were nine systemically healthy Caucasian individuals, made up of three mothers and their six children. cDNA synthesis used all of the extracted RNA, with 1.5 ug of RNA in each 15 ul reaction. In the second PCR, sample barcodes and 2-4 random nucleotides were introduced via the M1S primer. Over 9 million TCR beta CDR3 reads came from each mother, compared with approximately 3.1 million reads from each child. In both related and unrelated pairs, thymic selection shapes the output of TCR recombination in a similar way, with inherited differences having only a minor effect. Normalized repertoire overlap was always slightly but never significantly higher in related than unrelated mother-child pairs. Persistent microchimeric T cell clones were not detected, at a sensitivity of 85 to 100 clones per million clonotypes. In the study, deep NGS was used to compare the TCR beta repertoires of mothers and children, and features distinguishing related mother-child pairs from unrelated individuals were sought. Mothers averaged about 40 +/- 4 years of age and children averaged about 10 +/- 4 years. After adapters were ligated using NEBNext reagents, the libraries underwent 100+100 nt paired-end sequencing on an Illumina HiSeq 2000. To prevent cross-contamination, the mother and child libraries were prepared one month apart and sequenced in separate runs. For each donor, between about 500,000 and 2,200,000 distinct TCR beta clonotypes were identified. Naive TCR beta clonotypes were estimated from low-frequency clonotypes matched to each donor's FACS-determined naive share, without sorting.

Sequences were obtained from blood. The TCR was taken from a boy under 10 years old in good health. The chain employs TRBV11-1 and TRBJ2-1, and 13 bases in between align with TRBD2. The CDR3 region reads CASSPPSRLAGGSSYNEQFF. The nucleotides are TGTGCCAGCAGCCCTCCTTCGAGACTAGCGGGAGGCTCCTCCTACAATGAGCAGTTCTTC.